This T cell receptor (beta chain) was sequenced during a study of blood T cell repertoires in COVID-19. As for the study in general: Whether acute or convalescent, the COVID-19 samples came from the United States, Italy and Spain. Sample material is recorded as cDNA or gDNA derived from T cells, B-cell-depleted T cells, or PBMCs.

As originally analysed: Estimation of nucleated cell counts was performed using reference gene primer amplification. Clones were sequenced by immunoSEQ multiplex PCR, and TCRdb holds only the in-frame ones, with some missing. For V, J and clone size, that table is used; D and trimming come from the DNA. Counted here are around 69,000 clones, about four fifths occurring once; the ten biggest clones make up 20% to 25%. CDR1 and CDR2 (germline): MNHEY, SVGAGI. There are 11 residues in the CDR3. With 2 bases clipped from V and 12 bases from J, the junction kept 1 base outside the gene matches. This TCR was recovered from a woman aged 70 to 79 with acute or convalescent COVID-19. The rearrangement links TRBV6-5 to TRBJ2-1, with TRBD1 matching 7 bases. What was sequenced was peripheral blood. The CDR3 coding sequence is TGTGCCAGCAGTTACAGGGGGCGGCAGTTCTTC. Translated: CASSYRGRQFF.